A selection of T cell receptor beta chains follows, all from one sample in a study of T-cell memory formation after mild COVID-19. MiXCR, applied by TCRdb to the 5' RACE reads, yields one record per CDR3 protein. The sample contains more than 250,000 distinct CDR3 sequences, about a sixth of which appear only once. The sequenced sample consisted of PBMCs or a T cell subset sorted from them (not recorded which). The receptors originated from a man aged 18 to 29 who had mild COVID-19 (a few samples of this study predate the infection). Cell type and time point are not known. The CDR3 runs from the conserved cysteine through the conserved F or W. D genes are given only for firm matches. Clone size is shown for a subset of rows, as once, few, many or a class of expanded clone.

J | size | D | V | CDR3 | DNA
TRBJ1-5 | few | NA | TRBV6-6 | CASKGGAGNQPQHF | TGTGCCAGCAAGGGGGGGGCGGGCAATCAGCCCCAGCATTTT
TRBJ2-4 | few | TRBD1 | TRBV20-1 | CSANPTGPKNIQYF | TGCAGTGCTAACCCGACAGGGCCAAAAAACATTCAGTACTTC
TRBJ2-3 | NA | NA | TRBV11-2 | CASSLFIRRGASTDTQYF | TGTGCCAGCAGCTTATTTATCCGTAGGGGGGCAAGCACAGATACGCAGTATTTT
TRBJ2-5 | few | NA | TRBV4-2 | CASSQAGEEETQYF | TGTGCCAGCAGCCAAGCGGGGGAAGAAGAGACCCAGTACTTC
TRBJ2-5 | once | NA | TRBV7-3 | CASSLLGGPQETQYF | TGTGCCAGCAGCTTGCTCGGGGGCCCCCAAGAGACCCAGTACTTC
TRBJ2-6 | few | NA | TRBV6-4 | CASSETGSGANVLTF | TGTGCCAGCAGTGAGACAGGCTCTGGGGCCAACGTCCTGACTTTC
TRBJ2-3 | NA | NA | TRBV2 | CASSPGGGRKDTQYF | TGTGCCAGCAGCCCAGGGGGGGGCCGAAAAGATACGCAGTATTTT
TRBJ2-2 | few | TRBD2 | TRBV6-2/TRBV6-3 | CASRRSLAGVTGELFF | TGTGCCAGCAGGAGGTCCCTAGCGGGGGTCACCGGGGAGCTGTTTTTT
TRBJ1-1 | NA | NA | TRBV5-1 | CASSLGVSGIGDTEAFF | TGCGCCAGCAGCTTGGGAGTATCGGGGATAGGTGACACTGAAGCTTTCTTT
TRBJ1-5 | few | NA | TRBV7-9 | CASSRDTEWPQHF | TGTGCCAGCAGCAGGGATACGGAGTGGCCCCAGCATTTT
TRBJ1-5 | NA | NA | TRBV9 | CASKEMRVLINQPQHF | TGTGCCAGCAAAGAGATGAGGGTACTGATCAACCAGCCCCAGCATTTT
TRBJ2-3 | NA | NA | TRBV7-2 | CASSLFASAASTDTQYF | TGTGCCAGCAGCTTATTTGCTTCAGCGGCCTCCACAGATACGCAGTATTTT
TRBJ2-3 | NA | TRBD2 | TRBV7-6 | CASSSTSGGAEGTDTQYF | TGTGCCAGCAGCTCGACTAGCGGGGGGGCCGAGGGCACAGATACGCAGTATTTT
TRBJ2-5 | few | TRBD2 | TRBV5-5 | CASSVGTSGGSTQYF | TGTGCCAGCAGCGTCGGGACTAGCGGGGGTTCAACCCAGTACTTC
TRBJ2-7 | many | NA | TRBV2 | CASRDYEQYF | TGTGCCAGCAGGGACTACGAGCAGTACTTC
TRBJ2-1 | few | NA | TRBV4-3 | CASSQDLEGGPYNEQFF | TGCGCCAGCAGCCAAGATTTGGAGGGGGGCCCTTACAATGAGCAGTTCTTC
TRBJ2-3 | many | TRBD2 | TRBV12-3/TRBV12-4 | CASSLGAGGFTDTQYF | TGTGCCAGCAGTTTAGGAGCGGGGGGCTTCACAGATACGCAGTATTTT
TRBJ1-2 | NA | NA | TRBV12-3/TRBV12-4 | CASSFRTDYGYTF | TGTGCCAGCAGTTTTAGGACAGACTATGGCTACACCTTC
TRBJ2-3 | NA | NA | TRBV5-1 | CASSVRGRSILTDTQYF | TGCGCCAGCAGCGTAAGGGGTCGTTCGATCCTCACAGATACGCAGTATTTT
TRBJ2-1 | NA | NA | TRBV7-9 | CASSSAERAHEQFF | TGTGCCAGCAGCTCCGCCGAAAGAGCCCATGAGCAGTTCTTC
TRBJ2-1 | NA | NA | TRBV7-6 | CASSSLEAPYNEQFF | TGTGCCAGCAGCAGTTTGGAGGCCCCATACAATGAGCAGTTCTTC
TRBJ2-1 | few | NA | TRBV7-2 | CASSLEGGYRFF | TGTGCCAGCAGCTTAGAGGGGGGGTATCGGTTCTTC
TRBJ2-5 | NA | NA | TRBV29-1 | CSVGSVGPQETQYF | TGCAGCGTTGGGTCTGTGGGTCCGCAAGAGACCCAGTACTTC
TRBJ2-4 | NA | TRBD2 | TRBV4-3 | CASSQEASGGKNIQYF | TGCGCCAGCAGCCAAGAGGCTAGCGGGGGAAAAAACATTCAGTACTTC
TRBJ1-1 | few | TRBD1 | TRBV12-3/TRBV12-4 | CASSFAGGFLNTEAFF | TGTGCCAGCAGTTTTGCAGGGGGCTTCTTGAACACTGAAGCTTTCTTT
TRBJ1-6 | NA | NA | TRBV7-2 | CASSPQGGGGTPLHF | TGTGCCAGCAGCCCACAGGGCGGCGGGGGTACACCCCTCCACTTT
TRBJ1-1 | NA | NA | TRBV12-3/TRBV12-4 | CASSLPQGYGTEAFF | TGTGCCAGCAGCCTCCCTCAGGGGTACGGCACTGAAGCTTTCTTT
TRBJ2-2 | many | NA | TRBV6-2/TRBV6-3 | CASSSPGELFF | TGTGCCAGCAGTTCCCCCGGGGAGCTGTTTTTT
TRBJ1-5 | few | TRBD1 | TRBV5-1 | CASSQGGGNQPQHF | TGCGCCAGCAGCCAGGGGGGTGGCAATCAGCCCCAGCATTTT
TRBJ2-3 | many | TRBD2 | TRBV4-1 | CASSQDWTSGGTDTQYF | TGCGCCAGCAGCCAAGATTGGACTAGCGGTGGCACAGATACGCAGTATTTT
TRBJ2-1 | NA | NA | TRBV7-3 | CAPAGEQFF | TGTGCCCCTGCGGGGGAGCAGTTCTTC
TRBJ1-2 | few | TRBD1 | TRBV7-2 | CASHAPGTGANYGYTF | TGTGCCAGCCATGCCCCCGGGACAGGAGCTAACTATGGCTACACCTTC
TRBJ1-5 | NA | NA | TRBV12-3/TRBV12-4 | CASRGTGQPQHF | TGTGCCAGCAGAGGTACTGGCCAGCCCCAGCATTTT
TRBJ1-3 | NA | NA | TRBV7-9 | CASSLRPGDSSGNTIYF | TGTGCCAGCAGCTTAAGGCCAGGTGACTCCTCTGGAAACACCATATATTTT
TRBJ2-5 | NA | NA | TRBV19 | CASSPGGWETQYF | TGTGCCAGTAGTCCAGGGGGGTGGGAGACCCAGTACTTC
TRBJ2-3 | few | NA | TRBV7-9 | CASSSGTSTDTQYF | TGTGCCAGCAGCTCCGGGACTAGCACAGATACGCAGTATTTT
TRBJ2-2 | NA | TRBD1 | TRBV2 | CASSTGVTGELFF | TGTGCCAGCAGTACAGGGGTCACCGGGGAGCTGTTTTTT
TRBJ2-3 | few | TRBD2 | TRBV5-1 | CASSDLPRLAGTDTQYF | TGCGCCAGCAGCGACCTGCCCCGACTAGCGGGGACAGATACGCAGTATTTT
TRBJ2-3 | few | NA | TRBV28 | CASSFPGADTQYF | TGTGCCAGCAGTTTCCCAGGGGCAGATACGCAGTATTTT